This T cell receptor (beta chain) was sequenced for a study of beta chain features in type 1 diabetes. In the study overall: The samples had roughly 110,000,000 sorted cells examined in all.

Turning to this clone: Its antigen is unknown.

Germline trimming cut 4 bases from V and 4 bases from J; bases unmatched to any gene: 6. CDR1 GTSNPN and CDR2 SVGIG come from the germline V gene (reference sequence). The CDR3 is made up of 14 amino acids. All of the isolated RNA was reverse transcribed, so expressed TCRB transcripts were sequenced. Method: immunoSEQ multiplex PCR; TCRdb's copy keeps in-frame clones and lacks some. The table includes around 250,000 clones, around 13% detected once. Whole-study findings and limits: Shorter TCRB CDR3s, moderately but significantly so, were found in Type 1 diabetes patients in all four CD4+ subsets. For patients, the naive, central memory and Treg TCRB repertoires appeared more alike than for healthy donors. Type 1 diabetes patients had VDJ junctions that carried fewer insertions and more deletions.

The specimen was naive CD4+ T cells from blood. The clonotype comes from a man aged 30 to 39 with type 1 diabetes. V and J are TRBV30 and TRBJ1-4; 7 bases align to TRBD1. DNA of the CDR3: TGTGCCTGGACCGAGACAGGGTATAATGAAAAACTGTTTTTT. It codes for CAWTETGYNEKLFF. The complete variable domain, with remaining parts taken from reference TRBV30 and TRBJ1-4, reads SQTIHQWPATLVQPVGSPLSLECTVEGTSNPNLYWYRQAAGRGLQLLFYSVGIGQISSEVPQNLSASRPQDRQFILSSKKLLLSDSGFYLCAWTETGYNEKLFFGSGTQLSVL.